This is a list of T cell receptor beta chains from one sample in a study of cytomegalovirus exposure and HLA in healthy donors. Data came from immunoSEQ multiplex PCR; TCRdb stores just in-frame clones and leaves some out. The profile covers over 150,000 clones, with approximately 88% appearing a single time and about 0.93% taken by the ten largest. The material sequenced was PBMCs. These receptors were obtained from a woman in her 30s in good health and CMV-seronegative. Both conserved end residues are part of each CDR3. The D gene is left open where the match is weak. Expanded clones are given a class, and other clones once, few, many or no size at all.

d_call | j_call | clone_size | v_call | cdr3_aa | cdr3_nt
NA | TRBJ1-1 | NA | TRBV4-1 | CASSQDLQRPYTEAFF | TGCGCCAGCAGCCAAGATTTACAACGCCCTTACACTGAAGCTTTCTTT
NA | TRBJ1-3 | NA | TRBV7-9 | CASSFRGSSGNTIYF | TGTGCCAGCAGCTTCAGGGGTAGCTCTGGAAACACCATATATTTT
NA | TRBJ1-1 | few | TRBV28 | CASSFSRVGTEAFF | TGTGCCAGCAGTTTCTCGCGGGTGGGCACTGAAGCTTTCTTT
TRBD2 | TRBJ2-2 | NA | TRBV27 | CASSLFRTSGITGELFF | TGTGCCAGCAGTTTATTCCGGACTAGCGGAATCACCGGGGAGCTGTTTTTT
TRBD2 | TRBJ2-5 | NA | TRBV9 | CASSVETSGSETQYF | TGTGCCAGCAGCGTGGAGACTAGCGGGTCGGAGACCCAGTACTTC
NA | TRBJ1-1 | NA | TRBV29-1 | CSVETGEAFF | TGCAGCGTTGAAACAGGGGAAGCTTTCTTT
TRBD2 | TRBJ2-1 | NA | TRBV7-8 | CASREGTYNEQFF | TGTGCCAGTCGGGAGGGGACGTACAATGAGCAGTTCTTC
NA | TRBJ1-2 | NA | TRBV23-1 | CASSHPTGGSYTF | TGCGCCAGCAGTCACCCGACAGGTGGAAGCTACACCTTC
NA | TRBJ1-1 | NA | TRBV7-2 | CASSRPVAAGELTEAFF | TGTGCCAGCAGCCGCCCGGTCGCGGCCGGGGAGTTAACTGAAGCTTTCTTT
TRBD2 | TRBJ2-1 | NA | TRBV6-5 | CASSLGRANEQFF | TGTGCCAGCAGCTTGGGGAGGGCAAATGAGCAGTTCTTC
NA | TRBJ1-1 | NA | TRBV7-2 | CASSEAIDTEAFF | TGTGCCAGCAGCGAAGCAATTGACACTGAAGCTTTCTTT
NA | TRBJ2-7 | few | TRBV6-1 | CASSVRTVYEQYF | TGTGCCAGCAGTGTTCGGACAGTCTACGAGCAGTACTTC
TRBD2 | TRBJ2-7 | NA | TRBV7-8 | CASSRGDLYEQYF | TGTGCCAGCAGCCGGGGGGACCTCTACGAGCAGTACTTC
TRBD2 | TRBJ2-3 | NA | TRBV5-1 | CASSLGLAGYTDTQYF | TGCGCCAGCAGCTTGGGTTTAGCGGGATACACAGATACGCAGTATTTT
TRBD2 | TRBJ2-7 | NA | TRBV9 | CASSARFPASGPEQYF | TGTGCCAGCAGCGCGCGCTTCCCGGCTAGCGGCCCCGAGCAGTACTTC
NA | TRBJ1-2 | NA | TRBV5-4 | CASSSVDSSYGYTF | TGTGCCAGCAGCTCCGTGGACAGTTCCTATGGCTACACCTTC
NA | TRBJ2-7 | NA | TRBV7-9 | CASSLGAIHEQYF | TGTGCCAGCAGCTTAGGGGCGATCCACGAGCAGTACTTC
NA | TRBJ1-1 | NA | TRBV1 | CTSSPLAWTEAFF | TGCACCAGCAGCCCTCTGGCTTGGACTGAAGCTTTCTTT
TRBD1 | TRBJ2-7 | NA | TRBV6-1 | CASSESAGGLSYEQYF | TGTGCCAGCAGTGAATCGGCAGGGGGCCTTTCCTACGAGCAGTACTTC
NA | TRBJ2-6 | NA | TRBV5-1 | CASSVGGSGANVLTF | TGCGCCAGCAGTGTGGGGGGCTCTGGGGCCAACGTCCTGACTTTC
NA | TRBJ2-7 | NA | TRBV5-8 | CASSLGTIYEQYF | TGTGCCAGCAGCTTGGGGACTATCTACGAGCAGTACTTC
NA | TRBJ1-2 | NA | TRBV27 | CATLAGRSGYTF | TGTGCCACCCTGGCGGGGCGGAGTGGCTACACCTTC
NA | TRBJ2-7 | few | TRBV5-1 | CASSFKGASNEQYF | TGCGCCAGCAGCTTCAAAGGGGCATCCAACGAGCAGTACTTC
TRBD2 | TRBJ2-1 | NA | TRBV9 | CASSVLSGGANEQFF | TGTGCCAGCAGCGTTCTTAGCGGGGGGGCAAATGAGCAGTTCTTC
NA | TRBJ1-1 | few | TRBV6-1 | CASSEAPPGLAFF | TGTGCCAGCAGTGAAGCGCCCCCCGGGTTAGCTTTCTTT
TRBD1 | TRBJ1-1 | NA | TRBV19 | CASSGQGATEAFF | TGTGCCAGTAGTGGACAGGGAGCCACTGAAGCTTTCTTT
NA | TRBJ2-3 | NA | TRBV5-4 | CASSMRQEMSTDTQYF | TGTGCCAGCAGCATGCGACAGGAGATGAGCACAGATACGCAGTATTTT
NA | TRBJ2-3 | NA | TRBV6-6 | CASSSLGVGTDTQYF | TGTGCCAGCAGTTCCCTAGGGGTGGGGACAGATACGCAGTATTTT
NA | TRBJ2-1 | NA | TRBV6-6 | CASSTGLSNGNEQFF | TGTGCCAGCAGTACGGGACTCTCCAACGGCAATGAGCAGTTCTTC
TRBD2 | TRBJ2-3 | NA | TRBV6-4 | CASSDSSGGADTQYF | TGTGCCAGCAGTGACTCGAGTGGGGGGGCAGATACGCAGTATTTT
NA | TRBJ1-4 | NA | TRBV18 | CASSPGSEKLFF | TGTGCCAGCTCACCAGGGAGTGAAAAACTGTTTTTT
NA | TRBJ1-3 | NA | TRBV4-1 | CASSQDQWGSGNTIYF | TGCGCCAGCAGCCAAGATCAATGGGGCTCTGGGAACACCATATATTTT
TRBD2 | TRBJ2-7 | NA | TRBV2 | CASSDPSGGTYEQYF | TGTGCCAGCAGTGATCCCAGCGGGGGGACCTACGAGCAGTACTTC
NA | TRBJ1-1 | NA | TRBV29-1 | CSVEHPGGRAFF | TGCAGCGTTGAACATCCGGGGGGGCGGGCTTTCTTT
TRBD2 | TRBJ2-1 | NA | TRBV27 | CASSSGTSKYNEQFF | TGTGCCAGCAGCTCCGGGACTAGCAAATACAATGAGCAGTTCTTC